Sequencing of this TCR beta chain was carried out in a study of Tregs in tolerant kidney transplant recipients (dated by TCRdb to the late 2010s). For context, the study as a whole: The transplants used related donors with nonmyeloablative bone marrow transplantation, and mixed chimerism in the human trials was transient. The study used TCRbeta sequencing to identify donor-specific regulatory T cells before combined kidney and bone marrow transplantation, then tracked those cells after transplant. The investigation overall reported the following: Because only a small number of patients were included, the study had limitations, and the results will need to be validated in larger populations as well as under other immunosuppression protocols. Donor-specific Treg expansion was found to exceed global Treg expansion in tolerant patients, suggesting antigen-driven rather than nonspecific expansion. The most biologically relevant and donor-specific TCRbeta repertoire appeared to be identified by expanding Tregs with activated donor B cells. Biological reproducibility was not directly addressed, though technical replication error appeared minimal. For some patients the PCR primers changed over time, which made it impossible to compare the samples from those patients at the nucleotide level.

This clone was recorded once. Which antigen it targets is not known. No quality values exist for individual bases; no much larger clone is one base distant. This specimen includes other DNA sequences encoding the same CDR3. Genomic DNA was extracted from sorted cells with the QIAGEN DNeasy Blood and Tissue Kit for TCRbeta CDR3 sequencing. Through immunoSEQ, high-throughput TCRbeta CDR3 sequencing was done commercially, including PCR amplification with internal controls and bias correction. The paper's processing steps were these. Unique productive TCRbeta sequences were defined by CDR3 nucleotide sequence where primers matched, and otherwise by CDR3 amino acid sequence together with Vbeta and Jbeta genes. As a correction for sorting error, sequences shared between sorted populations at a frequency ratio of 2:1 or less were discarded, and the remaining shared sequences were assigned to the higher population. A sequence counted as donor-reactive if, in CFSE-low cells, the sequence had a frequency of at least 0.01% and was expanded at least 5-fold compared with unstimulated cells. Jensen-Shannon divergence calculated on the top 100 TCRbeta sequences ranked by frequency was used to measure repertoire divergence. For samples with multiple sequencing runs, sorting error was corrected separately for each run before the runs were pooled. Held by TCRdb, this immuneACCESS table contains in-frame sequences only and omits some clones. Under half of the omission traces to an unresolved V gene where checked; the cause of the rest is unknown. V and J calls and clone size are those listed in that table; D and trimming were worked out from the DNA. The table for this sample lists about 73,000 clones; approximately 90% of them were counted only once. The ten largest make up approximately 0.35% of the sample.

The germline V end is reduced by 1 base and the J end by 2 bases; junction bases left unmatched: 1. CDR1 and CDR2, looked up from the germline V gene, are SGHRS and YFSETQ. From the cysteine through the phenylalanine, the CDR3 covers 14 amino acids. Only the CDR3 portion is preserved as DNA: 42 bases, with reading frame beginning at the first base. According to the study, the label for this sample's time point signals: blood sample drawn before combined kidney and bone marrow transplant. Thawed PBMCs were FACS-sorted into unstimulated Tregs (CD4+CD25+CD127-), CD4+ non-Tregs (CD4+CD25-), CD4 cells and CD8 cells. Prior to Treg sorting, thawed PBMCs were rested overnight with 150 to 250 IU/ml IL-2 at 37 degrees C. The patients were a few recipients of combined kidney and bone marrow transplants from the ITN036ST trial, and samples were available only from these trial subjects. Healthy control blood was processed to PBMCs by Ficoll density gradient and cryopreserved, and patient PBMCs were collected before and after transplant.

The TCR was taken from a human donor who received a combined kidney and bone marrow transplant. This receptor chain uses TRBV5-1 and TRBJ2-3; 7 middle bases align to TRBD2. The source was Tregs from blood, collected before the transplant. CDR3 sequence: CASSLSGNTDTQYF. The DNA reads TGCGCCAGCAGCTTGAGCGGGAACACAGATACGCAGTATTTT.